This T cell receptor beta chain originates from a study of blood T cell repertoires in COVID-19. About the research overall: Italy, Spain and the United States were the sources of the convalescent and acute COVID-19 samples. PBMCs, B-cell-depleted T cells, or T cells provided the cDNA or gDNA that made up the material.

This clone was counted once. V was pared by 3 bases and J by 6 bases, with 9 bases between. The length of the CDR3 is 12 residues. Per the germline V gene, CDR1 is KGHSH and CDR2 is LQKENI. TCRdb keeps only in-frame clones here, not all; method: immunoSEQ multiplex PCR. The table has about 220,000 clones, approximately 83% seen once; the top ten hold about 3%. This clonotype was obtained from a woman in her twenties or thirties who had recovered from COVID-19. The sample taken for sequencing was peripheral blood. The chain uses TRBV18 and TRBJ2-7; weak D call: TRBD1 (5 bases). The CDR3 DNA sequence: TGTGCCAGCTCACCCCAGGGCCGCGAGCAGTACTTC. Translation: CASSPQGREQYF.